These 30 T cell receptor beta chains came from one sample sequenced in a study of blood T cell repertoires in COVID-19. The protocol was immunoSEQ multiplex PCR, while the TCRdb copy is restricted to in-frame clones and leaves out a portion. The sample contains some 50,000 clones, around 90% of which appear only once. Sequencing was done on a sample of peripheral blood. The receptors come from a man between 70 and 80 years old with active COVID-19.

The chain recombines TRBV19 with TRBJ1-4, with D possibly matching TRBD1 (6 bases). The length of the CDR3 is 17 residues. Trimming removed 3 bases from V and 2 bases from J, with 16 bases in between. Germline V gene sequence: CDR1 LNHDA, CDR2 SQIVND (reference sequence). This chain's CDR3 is CASSIPWRGPTNEKLFF. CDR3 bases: TGTGCCAGTAGTATCCCGTGGCGGGGGCCTACTAATGAAAAACTGTTTTTT.

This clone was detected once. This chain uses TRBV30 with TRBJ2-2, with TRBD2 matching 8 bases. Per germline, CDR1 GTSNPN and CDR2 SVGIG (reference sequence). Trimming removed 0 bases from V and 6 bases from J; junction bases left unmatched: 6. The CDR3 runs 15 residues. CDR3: CAWSVFSGASGELFF. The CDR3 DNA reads TGTGCCTGGAGTGTATTTAGCGGGGCCTCCGGGGAGCTGTTTTTT.

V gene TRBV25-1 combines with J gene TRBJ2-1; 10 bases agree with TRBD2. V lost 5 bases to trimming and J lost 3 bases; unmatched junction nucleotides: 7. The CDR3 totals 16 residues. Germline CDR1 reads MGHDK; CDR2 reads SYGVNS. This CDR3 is CASSRWTSGVYNEQFF. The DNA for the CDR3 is TGTGCCAGCAGTCGATGGACTAGCGGAGTCTACAATGAGCAGTTCTTC. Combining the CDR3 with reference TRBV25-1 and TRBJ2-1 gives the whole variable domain EADIYQTPRYLVIGTGKKITLECSQTMGHDKMYWYQQDPGMELHLIHYSYGVNSTEKGDLSSESTVSRIRTEHFPLTLESARPSHTSQYLCASSRWTSGVYNEQFFGPGTRLTVL.

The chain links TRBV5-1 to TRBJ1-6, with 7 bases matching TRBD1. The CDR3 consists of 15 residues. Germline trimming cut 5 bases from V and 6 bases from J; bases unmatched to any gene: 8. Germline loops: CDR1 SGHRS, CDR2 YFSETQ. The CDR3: CASSFQGDSNSPLHF. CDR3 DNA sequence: TGCGCCAGCAGTTTCCAGGGGGATTCTAATTCACCCCTCCACTTT. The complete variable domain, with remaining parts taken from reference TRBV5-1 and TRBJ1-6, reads KAGVTQTPRYLIKTRGQQVTLSCSPISGHRSVSWYQQTPGQGLQFLFEYFSETQRNKGNFPGRFSGRQFSNSRSEMNVSTLELGDSALYLCASSFQGDSNSPLHFGNGTRLTVT.

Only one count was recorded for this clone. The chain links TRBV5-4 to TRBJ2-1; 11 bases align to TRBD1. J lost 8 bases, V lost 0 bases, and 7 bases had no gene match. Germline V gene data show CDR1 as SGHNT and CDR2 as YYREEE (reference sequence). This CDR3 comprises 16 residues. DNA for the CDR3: TGTGCCAGCAGCTTGGAGGGGGACAGGGGGAAGTATGAGCAGTTCTTC. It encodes CASSLEGDRGKYEQFF.

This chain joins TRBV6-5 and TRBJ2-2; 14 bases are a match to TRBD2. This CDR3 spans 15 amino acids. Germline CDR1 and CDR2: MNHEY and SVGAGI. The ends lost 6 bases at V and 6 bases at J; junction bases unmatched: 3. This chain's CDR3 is CASRTSGGVSGELFF. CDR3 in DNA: TGTGCCAGCAGGACTAGCGGGGGGGTTTCCGGGGAGCTGTTTTTT.

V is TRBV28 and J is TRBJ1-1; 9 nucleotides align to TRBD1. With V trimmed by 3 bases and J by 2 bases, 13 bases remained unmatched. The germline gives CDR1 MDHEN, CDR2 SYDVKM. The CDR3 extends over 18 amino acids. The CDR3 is CASSFRWGQGFQNTEAFF. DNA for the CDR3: TGTGCCAGCAGTTTTAGGTGGGGACAGGGATTTCAAAACACTGAAGCTTTCTTT.

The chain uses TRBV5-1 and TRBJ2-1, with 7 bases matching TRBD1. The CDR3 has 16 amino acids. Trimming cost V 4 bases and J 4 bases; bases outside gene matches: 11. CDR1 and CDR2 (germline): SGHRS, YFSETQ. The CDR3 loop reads CASSPGQATRYNEQFF. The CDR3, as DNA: TGCGCCAGCAGCCCCGGACAGGCGACCAGGTACAATGAGCAGTTCTTC.

CDR3 DNA: TGCGCCAGCAGTTTAACAGGGAAAGGGAACACCGGGGAGCTGTTTTTT. Residues: CASSLTGKGNTGELFF. V is TRBV10-2 and J is TRBJ2-2; perhaps TRBD1 as D (6 bases). V was clipped by 5 bases and J by 1 base, with 14 bases between them. Germline CDR1 WSHSY, CDR2 SAAADI. CDR3 length: 16 amino acids.

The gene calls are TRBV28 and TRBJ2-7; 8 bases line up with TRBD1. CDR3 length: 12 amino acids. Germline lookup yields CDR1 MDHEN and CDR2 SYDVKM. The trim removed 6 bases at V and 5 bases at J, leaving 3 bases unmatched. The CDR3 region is CASRGTGDEQYF. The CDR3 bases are TGTGCCAGCAGAGGGACAGGTGACGAGCAGTACTTC.

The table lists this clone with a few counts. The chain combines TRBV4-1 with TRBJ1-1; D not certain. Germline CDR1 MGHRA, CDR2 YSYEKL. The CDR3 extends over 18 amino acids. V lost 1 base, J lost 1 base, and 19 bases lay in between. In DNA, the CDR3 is TGCGCCAGCAGCCAAGGGGTCCTAGGGAGAAACCCGAACACTGAAGCTTTCTTT. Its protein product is CASSQGVLGRNPNTEAFF.

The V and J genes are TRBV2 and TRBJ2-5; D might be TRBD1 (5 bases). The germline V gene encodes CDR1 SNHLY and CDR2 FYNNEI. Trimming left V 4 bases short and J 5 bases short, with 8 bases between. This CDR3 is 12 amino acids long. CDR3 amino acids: CASSGTLETQYF. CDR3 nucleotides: TGTGCCAGCAGTGGGACACTGGAGACCCAGTACTTC.

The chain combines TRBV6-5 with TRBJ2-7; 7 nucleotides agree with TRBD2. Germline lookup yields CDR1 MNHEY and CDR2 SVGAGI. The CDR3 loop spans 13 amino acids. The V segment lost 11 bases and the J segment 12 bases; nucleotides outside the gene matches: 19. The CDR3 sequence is CACPGGRSGDLYF. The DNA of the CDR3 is TGTGCCTGCCCCGGGGGAAGAAGCGGGGATTTGTACTTC.

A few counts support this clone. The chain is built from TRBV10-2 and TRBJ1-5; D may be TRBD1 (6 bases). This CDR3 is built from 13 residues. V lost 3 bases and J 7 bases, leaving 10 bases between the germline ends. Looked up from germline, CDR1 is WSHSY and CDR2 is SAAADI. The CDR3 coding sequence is TGCGCCAGCAGTGATTGGGGGCAACAGCCCCAGCATTTT. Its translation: CASSDWGQQPQHF.

The CDR3 nucleotides read TGTGCCAGTCCTCTGGCAGGGCTGAACACTGAAGCTTTCTTT. Its translation is CASPLAGLNTEAFF. This sequence joins TRBV6-5 and TRBJ1-1; D possibly corresponds to TRBD1 (5 bases). The V gene lost 9 bases and the J gene lost 0 bases, with 14 bases spanning the gap. The germline CDR1 and CDR2 sequences are MNHEY and SVGAGI. The CDR3 runs 14 residues.

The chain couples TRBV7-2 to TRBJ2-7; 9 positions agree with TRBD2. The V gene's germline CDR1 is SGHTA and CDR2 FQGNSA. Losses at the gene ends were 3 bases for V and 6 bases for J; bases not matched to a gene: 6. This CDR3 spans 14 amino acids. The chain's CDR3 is CASSLMGLAGEQYF. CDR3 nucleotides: TGTGCCAGCAGCTTGATGGGACTAGCTGGCGAGCAGTACTTC.

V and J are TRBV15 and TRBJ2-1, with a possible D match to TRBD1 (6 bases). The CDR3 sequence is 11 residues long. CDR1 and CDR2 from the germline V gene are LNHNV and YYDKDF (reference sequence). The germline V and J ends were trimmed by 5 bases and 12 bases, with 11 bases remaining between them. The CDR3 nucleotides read TGTGCCACCAGCGAAAGGGACACGCAGTTCTTC. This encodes CATSERDTQFF.

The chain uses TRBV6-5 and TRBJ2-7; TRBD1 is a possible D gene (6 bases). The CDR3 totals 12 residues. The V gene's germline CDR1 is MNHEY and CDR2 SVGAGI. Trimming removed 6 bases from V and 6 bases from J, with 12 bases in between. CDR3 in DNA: TGTGCCAGCAGCCAGGGGATGGGCGAGCAGTACTTC. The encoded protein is CASSQGMGEQYF.

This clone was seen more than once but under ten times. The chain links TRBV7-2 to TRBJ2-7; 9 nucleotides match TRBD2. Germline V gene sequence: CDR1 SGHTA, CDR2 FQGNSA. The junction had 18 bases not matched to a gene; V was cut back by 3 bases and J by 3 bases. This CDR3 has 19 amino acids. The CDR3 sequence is CASSFPSGGGAFRVYEQYF. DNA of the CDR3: TGTGCCAGCAGCTTTCCCTCTGGCGGGGGGGCATTCAGGGTCTACGAGCAGTACTTC.

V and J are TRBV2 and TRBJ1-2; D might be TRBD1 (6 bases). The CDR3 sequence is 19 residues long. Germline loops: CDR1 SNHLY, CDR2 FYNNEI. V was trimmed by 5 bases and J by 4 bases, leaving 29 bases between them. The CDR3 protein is CASSLNPRGGASKSYGYTF. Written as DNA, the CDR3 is TGTGCCAGCAGTCTCAACCCTCGCGGGGGGGCGTCTAAATCCTATGGCTACACCTTC.

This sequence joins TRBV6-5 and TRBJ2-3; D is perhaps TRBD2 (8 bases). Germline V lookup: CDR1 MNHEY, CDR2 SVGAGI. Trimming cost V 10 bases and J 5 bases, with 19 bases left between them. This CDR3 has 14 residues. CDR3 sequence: CATRGGQLRDTQYF. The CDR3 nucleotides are TGTGCCACCCGGGGGGGACAGTTGAGAGATACGCAGTATTTT.

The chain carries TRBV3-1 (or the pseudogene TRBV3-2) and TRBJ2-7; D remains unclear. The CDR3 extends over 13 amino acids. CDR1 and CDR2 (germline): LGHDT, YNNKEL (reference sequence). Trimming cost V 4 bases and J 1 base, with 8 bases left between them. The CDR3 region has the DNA TGTGCCAGCAGCCCCCGCGGTTCCTACGAGCAGTACTTC. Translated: CASSPRGSYEQYF.

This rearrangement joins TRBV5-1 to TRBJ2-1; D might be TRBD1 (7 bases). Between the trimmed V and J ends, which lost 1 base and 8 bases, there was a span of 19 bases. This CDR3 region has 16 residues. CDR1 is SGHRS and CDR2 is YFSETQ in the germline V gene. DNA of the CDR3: TGCGCCAGCAGCTTGAGCGCCGCAGGGGGGTTAGATGAGCAGTTCTTC. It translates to CASSLSAAGGLDEQFF.

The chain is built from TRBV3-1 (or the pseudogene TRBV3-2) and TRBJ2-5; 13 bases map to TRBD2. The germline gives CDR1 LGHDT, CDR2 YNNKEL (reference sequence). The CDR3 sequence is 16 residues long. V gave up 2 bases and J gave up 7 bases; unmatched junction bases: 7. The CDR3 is CASSQQGLAGRRTQYF. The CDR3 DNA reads TGTGCCAGCAGCCAACAGGGACTAGCGGGGAGGAGGACCCAGTACTTC.

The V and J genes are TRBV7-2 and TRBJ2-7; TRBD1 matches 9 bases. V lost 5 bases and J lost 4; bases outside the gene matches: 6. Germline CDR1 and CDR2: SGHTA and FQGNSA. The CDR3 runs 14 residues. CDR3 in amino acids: CASSKGQGRYEQYF. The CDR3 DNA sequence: TGTGCCAGCAGCAAAGGACAGGGGAGGTACGAGCAGTACTTC. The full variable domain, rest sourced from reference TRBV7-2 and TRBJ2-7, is GAGVSQSPSNKVTEKGKDVELRCDPISGHTALYWYRQSLGQGLEFLIYFQGNSAPDKSGLPSDRFSAERTGGSVSTLTIQRTQQEDSAVYLCASSKGQGRYEQYFGPGTRLTVT.

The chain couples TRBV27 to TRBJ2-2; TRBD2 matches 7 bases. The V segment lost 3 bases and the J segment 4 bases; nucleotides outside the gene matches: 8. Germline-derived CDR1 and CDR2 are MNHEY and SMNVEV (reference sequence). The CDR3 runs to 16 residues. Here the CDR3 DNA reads TGTGCCAGCAGTTTTCTTATTGGGGAGGGCACCGGGGAGCTGTTTTTT. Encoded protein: CASSFLIGEGTGELFF.

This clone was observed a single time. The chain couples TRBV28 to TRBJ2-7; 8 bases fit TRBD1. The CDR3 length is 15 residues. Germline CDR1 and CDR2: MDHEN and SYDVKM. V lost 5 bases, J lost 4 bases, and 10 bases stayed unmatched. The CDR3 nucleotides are TGTGCCAGCAGTACACAGGGGGGCGCACGATACGAGCAGTACTTC. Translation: CASSTQGGARYEQYF.

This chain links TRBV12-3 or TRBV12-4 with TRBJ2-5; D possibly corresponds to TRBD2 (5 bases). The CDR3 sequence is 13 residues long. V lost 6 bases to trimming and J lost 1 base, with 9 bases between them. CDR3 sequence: CASRLGRQETQYF. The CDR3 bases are TGTGCCAGCAGACTAGGGCGCCAAGAGACCCAGTACTTC.

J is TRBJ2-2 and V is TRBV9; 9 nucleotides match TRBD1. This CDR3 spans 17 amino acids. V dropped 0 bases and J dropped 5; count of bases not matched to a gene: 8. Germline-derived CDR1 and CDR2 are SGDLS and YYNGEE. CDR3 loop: CASSVVGWTGETGELFF. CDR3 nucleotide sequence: TGTGCCAGCAGCGTAGTGGGGTGGACAGGGGAAACCGGGGAGCTGTTTTTT.

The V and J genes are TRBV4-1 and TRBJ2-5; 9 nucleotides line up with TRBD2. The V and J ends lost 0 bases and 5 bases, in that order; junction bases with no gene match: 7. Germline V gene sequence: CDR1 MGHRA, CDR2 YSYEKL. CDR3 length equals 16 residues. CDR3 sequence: CASSQEISGGWETQYF. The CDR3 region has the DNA TGCGCCAGCAGCCAAGAGATTAGCGGGGGATGGGAGACCCAGTACTTC.